The 7 T cell receptor beta chains presented below share a single source sample, sequenced in a study of PD-1 blockade in classical Hodgkin lymphoma. TCRdb's copy holds only in-frame clones and misses some; the assay was immunoSEQ multiplex PCR. The data show approximately 98,000 clones, 80% to 90% seen once. Every patient had relapsed following autologous stem cell transplantation, and cohorts differed in brentuximab vedotin exposure. The sequencing here drew on peripheral blood mononuclear cells (PBMCs), taken before the second cycle of nivolumab. The receptors derive from a human donor with classical Hodgkin lymphoma.

This rearrangement joins TRBV28 to TRBJ2-4, with 10 bases fitting TRBD1. Trimming cost V 4 bases and J 1 base; bases outside gene matches: 4. Germline lookup yields CDR1 MDHEN and CDR2 SYDVKM. This CDR3 comprises 16 residues. CDR3 coding DNA: TGTGCCAGCAGTTCAGGGGGACAGGGGGCCAAAAACATTCAGTACTTC. Translation: CASSSGGQGAKNIQYF. Looking up the rest from reference TRBV28 and TRBJ2-4 gives the full variable domain: DVKVTQSSRYLVKRTGEKVFLECVQDMDHENMFWYRQDPGLGLRLIYFSYDVKMKEKGDIPEGYSVSREKKERFSLILESASTNQTSMYLCASSSGGQGAKNIQYFGAGTRLSVL.

V usage is TRBV4-2 and J usage is TRBJ2-3; the match to TRBD1 covers 8 bases. J lost 2 bases, V lost 0 bases, and 4 bases had no gene match. CDR3 length equals 16 residues. The germline gives CDR1 LGHNA, CDR2 YNFKEQ. CDR3 residues: CASSQDWTGITDTQYF. The CDR3 DNA sequence: TGTGCCAGCAGCCAAGACTGGACAGGGATCACAGATACGCAGTATTTT.

This clone was seen just once. J is TRBJ2-3 and V is TRBV28; D is uncertain. The length of the CDR3 is 12 residues. Trimming shortened V by 1 base and J by 12 bases, and 11 bases separated the two germline ends. Germline assignment: CDR1 MDHEN and CDR2 SYDVKM. The CDR3 spells CASSLSARVQYF. As DNA, the CDR3 is TGTGCCAGCAGTTTATCGGCTAGAGTTCAGTATTTT.

The chain has TRBV11-2 and TRBJ1-2; TRBD1 might be the D (6 bases). V lost 3 bases, J lost 0 bases, and 14 bases lay in between. The length of the CDR3 is 16 residues. Germline lookup yields CDR1 SGHAT and CDR2 FQNNGV. The CDR3 spells CASSLGQGPTNYGYTF. Written as DNA, the CDR3 is TGTGCCAGCAGCTTGGGGCAGGGGCCGACTAACTATGGCTACACCTTC.

V gene TRBV27 combines with J gene TRBJ1-1; D is perhaps TRBD1 (5 bases). The CDR3 totals 15 residues. V gave up 4 bases and J gave up 3 bases, with 15 bases separating them. CDR1 and CDR2 from the germline V gene are MNHEY and SMNVEV (reference sequence). In DNA form, the CDR3 reads TGTGCCAGCAGTTCGCAGGGATTCTTTGACACTGAAGCTTTCTTT. It encodes CASSSQGFFDTEAFF.

The rearrangement joins TRBV5-1 to TRBJ2-3, with a weak D call TRBD1 (7 bases). Trimming shortened V by 3 bases and J by 2 bases, and 25 bases separated the two germline ends. CDR1 is SGHRS, CDR2 YFSETQ, per germline. The CDR3 contains 19 residues. Here the CDR3 reads CASSYLRGASARVTDTQYF. CDR3 bases: TGCGCCAGCAGCTACCTCAGGGGGGCTAGCGCGAGGGTCACAGATACGCAGTATTTT.

The J gene is TRBJ1-1, the V gene TRBV5-6, with D maybe TRBD1 (5 bases). V dropped 0 bases and J dropped 7 bases, with 13 bases sitting between them. Germline assignment: CDR1 SGHDT and CDR2 YYEEEE. The CDR3 loop spans 14 amino acids. The CDR3 DNA sequence: TGTGCCAGCAGCTTGGACAGGCGCCACATTGAAGCTTTCTTT. It yields the protein CASSLDRRHIEAFF.